A selection of T cell receptor beta chains follows, all from one sample in a study of CD8+CD57+ T cells in acquired aplastic anemia. Using its own MiXCR run on the reads, TCRdb lists one record per CDR3 protein. The sample lists about 100,000 distinct CDR3 sequences, 40% to 65% occurring once. Sequencing used sorted CD4+, CD8+, or CD8+CD57+ T cells (not recorded which) from PBMCs. The receptors originated from a human donor in good health, serving as a control. The CDR3 runs from the conserved cysteine through the conserved F or W. The order of the fields is J gene, D gene, clone size, V gene, CDR3 protein, CDR3 DNA. The D gene is left open where the match is weak. Clone size is shown for a subset of rows, as once, few, many or a class of expanded clone.

>TRBJ2-1|TRBD2|many|TRBV25-1
CASRLAGDSSSYNEQFF
TGTGCCAGCAGACTAGCGGGGGATTCCAGCTCCTACAATGAGCAGTTCTTC
>TRBJ1-2|-|many|TRBV7-9
CASSSPETSYGYTF
TGTGCCAGCAGCTCACCCGAGACAAGTTATGGCTACACCTTC
>TRBJ2-5|-|-|TRBV24-1
CASSVDLAGTQYF
TGTGCCAGCAGCGTAGATCTAGCAGGGACCCAGTACTTC
>TRBJ1-5|-|-|TRBV6-1
CASSQTDGSNQPQHF
TGTGCCAGCAGCCAGACCGACGGTAGCAATCAGCCCCAGCATTTT
>TRBJ2-7|-|-|TRBV7-2
CASSWGDEQYF
TGTGCCAGCAGCTGGGGGGACGAGCAGTACTTC
>TRBJ2-7|-|-|TRBV9
CASSVGRGISYEQYF
TGTGCCAGCAGCGTAGGCAGGGGCATCTCCTACGAGCAGTACTTC
>TRBJ2-2|TRBD2|few|TRBV11-2
CASSPGTSGGRTGELFF
TGTGCCAGCAGCCCCGGGACTAGCGGGGGCCGCACCGGGGAGCTGTTTTTT
>TRBJ2-1|TRBD2|many|TRBV29-1
CSVGQLAGGSNEQFF
TGCAGCGTTGGGCAACTAGCGGGGGGTAGTAATGAGCAGTTCTTC
>TRBJ2-7|-|many|TRBV24-1
CATSDSHSTGEQYF
TGTGCCACCAGTGATTCCCATTCCACCGGCGAGCAGTACTTC
>TRBJ1-2|-|many|TRBV29-1
CSVQGTTDPNYGYTF
TGCAGCGTTCAGGGCACGACGGACCCTAACTATGGCTACACCTTC
>TRBJ2-5|TRBD2|-|TRBV19
CASTQSGGETQYF
TGTGCCAGTACCCAATCGGGGGGGGAGACCCAGTACTTC
>TRBJ2-2|-|-|TRBV7-8
CAISRGAAGELFF
TGTGCCATCTCCCGGGGCGCGGCCGGGGAGCTGTTTTTT
>TRBJ1-2|-|once|TRBV4-3
CASSQDRGSNYGYTF
TGCGCCAGCAGCCAAGATAGAGGCTCGAACTATGGCTACACCTTC
>TRBJ2-7|-|-|TRBV7-3
CASSLEKMQQYF
TGTGCCAGCAGCTTAGAGAAGATGCAGCAGTACTTC
>TRBJ1-6|-|once|TRBV20-1
CSARQGPYNSPLHF
TGCAGTGCTAGACAGGGCCCCTATAATTCACCCCTCCACTTT
>TRBJ2-1|TRBD2|-|TRBV5-5
CASSWGGNEQFF
TGTGCCAGCAGCTGGGGGGGCAATGAGCAGTTCTTC
>TRBJ2-7|-|many|TRBV6-1
CASSEEWLEQYF
TGTGCCAGCAGTGAAGAGTGGCTGGAGCAGTACTTC
>TRBJ2-3|-|-|TRBV10-1
CANRAGAITDTQYF
TGCGCCAACCGGGCGGGGGCGATCACAGATACGCAGTATTTT
>TRBJ2-1|TRBD2|many|TRBV7-2
CASSLAYVDLAGIKFF
TGTGCCAGCAGCTTAGCTTACGTCGATCTAGCGGGGATCAAGTTCTTC
>TRBJ1-5|TRBD1|-|TRBV9
CASSAGTGGNSQPQHF
TGTGCCAGCAGCGCAGGGACAGGGGGGAATAGCCAGCCCCAGCATTTT
>TRBJ2-7|-|medium-sized|TRBV2
CASTAGQVHPSEQYF
TGTGCCAGCACGGCAGGGCAAGTCCATCCTTCCGAGCAGTACTTC
>TRBJ1-4|TRBD1|few|TRBV2
CASSRLTGEAEKLFF
TGTGCCAGCAGTCGACTAACAGGGGAGGCTGAAAAACTGTTTTTT
>TRBJ2-1|-|-|TRBV4-2
CASSHPTGWEDNEQFF
TGTGCCAGCAGCCACCCGACAGGGTGGGAGGACAATGAGCAGTTCTTC
>TRBJ2-3|TRBD2|-|TRBV29-1
CSVEVDLAGGRTDTQYF
TGCAGCGTTGAGGTGGATCTAGCGGGGGGGCGCACAGATACGCAGTATTTT
>TRBJ1-1|TRBD1|many|TRBV9
CASSAGGWTEAFF
TGTGCCAGCAGCGCAGGGGGGTGGACTGAAGCTTTCTTT
>TRBJ2-1|-|few|TRBV11-2
CGAGRGPSYNEQFF
TGTGGGGCGGGGCGGGGGCCCTCCTACAATGAGCAGTTCTTC
>TRBJ2-6|TRBD1|medium-sized|TRBV25-1
CASSGAGTGFSGANVLTF
TGTGCCAGCAGTGGTGCCGGGACAGGCTTCTCTGGGGCCAACGTCCTGACTTTC
>TRBJ2-7|-|-|TRBV19
CASSMVGSSYEQYF
TGTGCCAGTAGTATGGTGGGTTCCTCCTACGAGCAGTACTTC
>TRBJ2-1|TRBD1|-|TRBV11-2
CASSLVGQGNEQFF
TGTGCCAGCAGCTTAGTGGGACAGGGCAATGAGCAGTTCTTC
>TRBJ2-1|TRBD2|-|TRBV24-1
CATSHSGGVSNEQFF
TGTGCCACCAGTCATAGCGGGGGTGTGTCCAATGAGCAGTTCTTC
>TRBJ2-1|TRBD2|once|TRBV9
CASSPSSGDNEQFF
TGTGCCAGCAGCCCTTCCAGCGGGGACAATGAGCAGTTCTTC
>TRBJ1-6|TRBD1|many|TRBV19
CASTLSQGSLSPLHF
TGTGCCAGTACCCTCTCACAGGGGTCACTTTCACCCCTCCACTTT
>TRBJ1-5|-|-|TRBV5-1
CASSLLGDQPQHF
TGCGCCAGCAGCTTGCTTGGTGATCAGCCCCAGCATTTT
>TRBJ2-5|TRBD2|many|TRBV6-1
CASSQWTSGAQETQYF
TGTGCCAGCAGTCAATGGACTAGCGGGGCACAAGAGACCCAGTACTTC
>TRBJ2-2|-|many|TRBV5-1
CASSIGQSYTGELFF
TGCGCCAGCAGCATCGGACAGAGCTACACCGGGGAGCTGTTTTTT
>TRBJ2-7|-|-|TRBV12-3/TRBV12-4
CASSQVTSHEQYF
TGTGCCAGCAGCCAAGTAACTAGCCACGAGCAGTACTTC
>TRBJ1-5|-|-|TRBV29-1
CSVAGSTDGNQPQHF
TGCAGCGTTGCGGGATCGACAGACGGCAATCAGCCCCAGCATTTT
>TRBJ1-5|-|-|TRBV12-5
CASGPGVSNQPRHF
TGTGCTAGTGGCCCAGGGGTCAGCAATCAGCCCCGGCATTTT
>TRBJ1-1|-|many|TRBV6-1
CASSVDSENTEAFF
TGTGCCAGCAGTGTCGACAGTGAGAACACTGAAGCTTTCTTT
>TRBJ1-6|TRBD1|many|TRBV19
CASATSGTGGYYNSPLHF
TGTGCCAGTGCCACCTCCGGGACAGGGGGCTACTATAATTCACCCCTCCACTTT
>TRBJ2-4|TRBD2|many|TRBV10-2
CASGWSGGANIQYF
TGCGCCAGCGGGTGGAGCGGGGGGGCGAACATTCAGTACTTC
>TRBJ1-3|-|-|TRBV29-1
CSVEDVTGSGNTIYF
TGCAGCGTTGAAGATGTGACGGGGTCCGGAAACACCATATATTTT
>TRBJ1-1|-|many|TRBV7-3
CASSQGYGNKAFF
TGTGCCAGCAGCCAAGGGTACGGGAATAAAGCTTTCTTT
>TRBJ2-1|TRBD1|-|TRBV29-1
CSGAGTGGGYEQFF
TGCAGCGGAGCCGGGACAGGGGGTGGTTACGAGCAGTTCTTC
>TRBJ2-3|TRBD1|-|TRBV7-2
CASSQGQGTDTQYF
TGTGCCAGCAGCCAGGGACAGGGCACAGATACGCAGTATTTT
>TRBJ2-2|TRBD1|few|TRBV6-1
CASSSTGTGWAGELFF
TGTGCCAGCAGTAGTACCGGGACAGGGTGGGCCGGGGAGCTGTTTTTT
>TRBJ1-5|-|many|TRBV6-1
CASSPPFSDQPQHF
TGTGCCAGCAGTCCACCGTTCAGTGATCAGCCCCAGCATTTT
>TRBJ2-5|TRBD1|many|TRBV12-3/TRBV12-4
CASSLQGAIETQYF
TGTGCCAGCAGTTTACAGGGGGCCATAGAGACCCAGTACTTC
>TRBJ2-1|TRBD1|few|TRBV4-1
CASSQDPPDRDSYNEQFF
TGCGCCAGCAGCCAAGATCCCCCGGACAGGGACTCCTACAATGAGCAGTTCTTC
>TRBJ1-1|-|-|TRBV5-6
CASASRTETNTEAFF
TGTGCCAGCGCCAGCAGGACCGAAACTAACACTGAAGCTTTCTTT
>TRBJ2-2|-|-|TRBV5-1
CASSFVTGELFF
TGCGCCAGCAGCTTCGTCACAGGGGAGCTGTTTTTT
>TRBJ2-1|-|few|TRBV2
CASSEARSQGGEQFF
TGTGCCAGCAGTGAAGCGCGGTCGCAGGGAGGTGAGCAGTTCTTC
>TRBJ1-5|-|few|TRBV20-1
CSASKALSNQPQHF
TGCAGTGCTAGTAAGGCCCTTAGCAATCAGCCCCAGCATTTT
>TRBJ1-2|-|-|TRBV29-1
CSVDYYGYTF
TGCAGCGTTGACTACTATGGCTACACCTTC
>TRBJ2-7|-|many|TRBV2
CASSSTGSYEQYF
TGTGCCAGCAGTTCGACAGGCTCCTACGAGCAGTACTTC
>TRBJ1-1|TRBD1|-|TRBV18
CASSTQGGSKNTEAFF
TGTGCCAGCTCAACGCAAGGGGGCAGCAAAAACACTGAAGCTTTCTTT
>TRBJ1-4|TRBD1|many|TRBV7-9
CATERTGDATNEKLFF
TGTGCCACAGAAAGAACAGGGGACGCAACTAATGAAAAACTGTTTTTT